The 18 T cell receptor beta chains reported below all come from one sample, sequenced in a study of blood T cell repertoires in COVID-19. Method: immunoSEQ multiplex PCR; TCRdb's copy keeps in-frame clones and lacks some. The sample has 70,000 or so clones, about nine tenths seen once. The sample was peripheral blood. Receptors originate from a man between 45 and 60 years old with active COVID-19.

The rearrangement joins TRBV5-1 to TRBJ2-2; a possible D gene is TRBD1 (5 bases). The CDR3 runs 14 residues. The V and J ends lost 5 bases and 2 bases respectively, with 10 bases between them. Germline assignment: CDR1 SGHRS and CDR2 YFSETQ. The CDR3 here is CASRSRGNTGELFF. The DNA for the CDR3 is TGCGCCAGCAGGTCAAGGGGAAACACCGGGGAGCTGTTTTTT. Full variable domain (remainder filled in from reference TRBV5-1 and TRBJ2-2): KAGVTQTPRYLIKTRGQQVTLSCSPISGHRSVSWYQQTPGQGLQFLFEYFSETQRNKGNFPGRFSGRQFSNSRSEMNVSTLELGDSALYLCASRSRGNTGELFFGEGSRLTVL.

V usage is TRBV6-5 and J usage is TRBJ1-1; TRBD1 might be the D (5 bases). V was pared by 8 bases and J by 4 bases, with 20 bases between. The CDR3 runs 15 residues. CDR1 is MNHEY and CDR2 is SVGAGI in the germline V gene. The CDR3 sequence: CASRPFPTGSTEAFF. The CDR3 region has the DNA TGTGCCAGCCGGCCGTTTCCTACAGGAAGCACTGAAGCTTTCTTT.

The V call is TRBV10-3, the J call TRBJ2-5; 8 bases align to TRBD1. J lost 5 bases, V lost 9 bases, and 5 bases had no gene match. CDR1 is ENHRY, CDR2 SYGVKD, per germline. The length of the CDR3 is 12 residues. The CDR3 sequence is CAMGGQGETQYF. The CDR3, as DNA: TGTGCCATGGGTGGACAGGGTGAGACCCAGTACTTC.

The table lists this clone with a count of one. V usage is TRBV13 and J usage is TRBJ2-7, with D hard to call. Germline V gene sequence: CDR1 PRHDT, CDR2 FYEKMQ (reference sequence). The CDR3 has 14 amino acids. The germline V and J ends were trimmed by 5 bases and 4 bases, with 15 bases remaining between them. This chain's CDR3 is CASSPRTSRYEQYF. Here the CDR3 DNA reads TGTGCCAGCAGCCCACGAACGAGTAGATACGAGCAGTACTTC.

This chain joins TRBV6-2 or TRBV6-3 and TRBJ2-7; TRBD2 matches at 7 bases. Germline V gene sequence: CDR1 MNHEY, CDR2 SVGEGT. With 2 bases clipped from V and 0 bases from J, the junction kept 1 base outside the gene matches. The CDR3 totals 14 residues. The CDR3 protein is CASSYLAASYEQYF. CDR3 sequence (DNA): TGTGCCAGCAGTTACCTAGCGGCCTCCTACGAGCAGTACTTC.

The table lists this clone with a count of one. This rearrangement joins TRBV11-1 to TRBJ2-5; 9 bases align to TRBD2. The CDR3 covers 15 residues. Unmatched junction bases numbered 9, after V lost 5 bases and J lost 5 bases. Looked up from germline, CDR1 is SGHAT and CDR2 is FQDESV (reference sequence). In nucleotides, the CDR3 is TGTGCCAGCAGCCCGACCGGGACTAGCTATGAGACCCAGTACTTC. Encoded protein: CASSPTGTSYETQYF.

The chain has TRBV28 and TRBJ2-1, with D possibly matching TRBD1 (5 bases). The V and J ends lost 8 bases and 2 bases respectively, with 16 bases between them. CDR1 and CDR2 (germline): MDHEN, SYDVKM. The CDR3 extends over 15 amino acids. The CDR3 DNA reads TGTGCCAGCCAAATCTTGGACAATACCTACAATGAGCAGTTCTTC. As protein: CASQILDNTYNEQFF.

The chain recombines TRBV27 with TRBJ1-3; D remains ambiguous. The CDR3 is made up of 15 amino acids. CDR1 MNHEY and CDR2 SMNVEV come from the germline V gene (reference sequence). With 4 bases removed from V and 0 bases from J, the gap between germline ends came to 10 bases. DNA for the CDR3: TGTGCCAGCAGTTACCGGGGAATCTCTGGAAACACCATATATTTT. Encoded protein: CASSYRGISGNTIYF.

The chain has TRBV6-5 and TRBJ1-1; D gene unclear. The germline V gene encodes CDR1 MNHEY and CDR2 SVGAGI. Trimming cost V 2 bases and J 3 bases, with 10 bases left between them. CDR3 length equals 14 residues. CDR3 residues: CASSYVAGYTEAFF. The CDR3 DNA reads TGTGCCAGCAGTTACGTTGCGGGGTACACTGAAGCTTTCTTT.

This clone was seen only once. The chain employs TRBV27 and TRBJ2-5; 7 bases map to TRBD2. Per germline, CDR1 MNHEY and CDR2 SMNVEV (reference sequence). Losses at the gene ends were 8 bases for V and 3 bases for J; bases not matched to a gene: 12. CDR3 length equals 15 residues. In DNA form, the CDR3 reads TGTGCCAGCGGATTCGCCGGACTAGGGAAAGAGACCCAGTACTTC. It yields the protein CASGFAGLGKETQYF.

The genes are TRBV3-1 (or the pseudogene TRBV3-2) and TRBJ2-1; 8 nucleotides align to TRBD1. The CDR3 is made up of 16 amino acids. Germline V gene data show CDR1 as LGHDT and CDR2 as YNNKEL (reference sequence). Trimming removed 6 bases from V and 2 bases from J; junction bases left unmatched: 9. CDR3 protein: CASSHSGTGAYNEQFF. The CDR3 nucleotides are TGTGCCAGCAGTCATTCCGGGACAGGAGCCTACAATGAGCAGTTCTTC.

The chain recombines TRBV6-5 with TRBJ2-7; D ambiguous. With 7 bases removed from V and 4 bases from J, the gap between germline ends came to 11 bases. The CDR3 is 12 amino acids. CDR1 MNHEY and CDR2 SVGAGI come from the germline V gene. The CDR3 coding sequence is TGTGCCAGCAAGAACGACTTATACGAGCAGTACTTC. Its protein product is CASKNDLYEQYF.

V gene TRBV15 combines with J gene TRBJ2-7; 7 nucleotides align to TRBD2. The V gene end was trimmed by 3 bases and the J gene end by 3 bases; junction bases not matched to a gene: 11. The CDR3 extends over 16 amino acids. The germline CDR1 and CDR2 sequences are LNHNV and YYDKDF (reference sequence). The CDR3 is CATSRGGRGNHYEQYF. For the CDR3, the DNA is TGTGCCACCAGCAGGGGAGGGCGGGGAAACCACTACGAGCAGTACTTC.

This rearrangement joins TRBV4-2 to TRBJ1-4; D perhaps matches TRBD1 (5 bases). The CDR3 extends over 15 amino acids. Germline V gene data show CDR1 as LGHNA and CDR2 as YNFKEQ. Trimming removed 0 bases at V and 6 bases at J, with 11 bases between. The CDR3 here is CASSQEPGDHEKLFF. The CDR3 DNA reads TGTGCCAGCAGCCAAGAACCGGGGGACCATGAAAAACTGTTTTTT.

V usage is TRBV7-2 and J usage is TRBJ2-1; 15 bases fit TRBD2. The CDR3 is 16 residues long. Per the germline V gene, CDR1 is SGHTA and CDR2 is FQGNSA. V was clipped by 3 bases and J by 9 bases; unmatched bases: 6. The CDR3 region is CASSLEGTSGRFEQFF. CDR3 nucleotide sequence: TGTGCCAGCAGCTTGGAAGGGACTAGCGGGAGGTTTGAGCAGTTCTTC.

The chain is built from TRBV6-2 or TRBV6-3 and TRBJ2-3; 11 nucleotides line up with TRBD2. The CDR3 has 19 amino acids. V lost 4 bases and J lost 0; bases outside the gene matches: 12. The germline CDR1 and CDR2 sequences are MNHEY and SVGEGT. The CDR3 sequence is CASSSPGTSGPTSTDTQYF. CDR3 nucleotide sequence: TGTGCCAGCAGTTCACCCGGGACTAGCGGACCGACTAGCACAGATACGCAGTATTTT.

The chain couples TRBV6-1 to TRBJ1-3, with D hard to call. This CDR3 region has 16 residues. Germline CDR1 and CDR2: MNHNS and SASEGT. The germline V and J ends were trimmed by 2 bases and 4 bases, with 15 bases remaining between them. The CDR3 region has the DNA TGTGCCAGCAGTGAATCCTCCTCAGCGATCGGAAACACCATATATTTT. This codes for CASSESSSAIGNTIYF.

The chain uses TRBV12-3 or TRBV12-4 and TRBJ2-1, with D possibly being TRBD2 (5 bases). Trimming cost V 5 bases and J 5 bases, with 10 bases left between them. The CDR3 extends over 13 amino acids. In DNA form, the CDR3 reads TGTGCCAGCAGTCCCGGACTCCACAATGAGCAGTTCTTC. Protein sequence: CASSPGLHNEQFF.